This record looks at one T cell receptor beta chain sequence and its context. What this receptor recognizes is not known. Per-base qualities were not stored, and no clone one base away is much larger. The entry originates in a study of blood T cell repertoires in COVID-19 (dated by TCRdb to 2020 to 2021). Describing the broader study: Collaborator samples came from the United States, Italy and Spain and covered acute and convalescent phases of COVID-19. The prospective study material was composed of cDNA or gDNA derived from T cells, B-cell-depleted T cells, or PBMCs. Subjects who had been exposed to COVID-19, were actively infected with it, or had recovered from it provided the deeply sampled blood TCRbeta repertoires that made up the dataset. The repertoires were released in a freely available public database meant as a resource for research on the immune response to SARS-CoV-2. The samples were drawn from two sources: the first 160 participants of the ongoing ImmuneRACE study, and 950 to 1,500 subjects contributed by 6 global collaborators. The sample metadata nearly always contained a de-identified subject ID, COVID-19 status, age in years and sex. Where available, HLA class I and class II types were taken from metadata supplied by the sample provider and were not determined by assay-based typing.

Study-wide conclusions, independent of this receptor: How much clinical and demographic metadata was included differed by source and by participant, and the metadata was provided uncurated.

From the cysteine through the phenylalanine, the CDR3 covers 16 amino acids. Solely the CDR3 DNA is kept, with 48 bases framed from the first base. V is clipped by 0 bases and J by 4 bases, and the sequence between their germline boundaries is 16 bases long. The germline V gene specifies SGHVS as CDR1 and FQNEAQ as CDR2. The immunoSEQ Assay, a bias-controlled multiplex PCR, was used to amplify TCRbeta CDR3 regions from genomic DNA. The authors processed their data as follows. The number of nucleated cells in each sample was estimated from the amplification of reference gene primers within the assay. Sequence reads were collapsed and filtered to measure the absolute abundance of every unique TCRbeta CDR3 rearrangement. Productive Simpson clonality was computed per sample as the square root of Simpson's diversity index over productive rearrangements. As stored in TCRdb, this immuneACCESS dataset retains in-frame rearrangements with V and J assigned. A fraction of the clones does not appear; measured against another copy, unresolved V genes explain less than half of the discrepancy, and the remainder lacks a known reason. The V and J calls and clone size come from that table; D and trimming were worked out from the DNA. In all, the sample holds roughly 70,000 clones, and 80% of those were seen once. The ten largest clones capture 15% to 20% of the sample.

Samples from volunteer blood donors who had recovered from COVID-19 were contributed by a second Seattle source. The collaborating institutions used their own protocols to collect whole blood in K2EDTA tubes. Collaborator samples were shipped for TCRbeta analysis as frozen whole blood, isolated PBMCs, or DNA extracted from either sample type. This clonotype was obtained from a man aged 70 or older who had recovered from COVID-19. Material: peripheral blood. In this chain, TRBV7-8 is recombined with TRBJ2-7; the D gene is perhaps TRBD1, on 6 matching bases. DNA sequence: TGTGCCAGCAGCTTAGCGCCGGCAGGGGTTGAATACGAGCAGTACTTC. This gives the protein CASSLAPAGVEYEQYF. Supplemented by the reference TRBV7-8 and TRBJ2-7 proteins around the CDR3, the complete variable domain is GAGVSQSPRYKVAKRGQDVALRCDPISGHVSLFWYQQALGQGPEFLTYFQNEAQLDKSGLPSDRFFAERPEGSVSTLKIQRTQQEDSAVYLCASSLAPAGVEYEQYFGPGTRLTVT.